This T cell receptor (beta chain) was documented in a study of cytomegalovirus exposure and HLA in healthy donors. Turning to the study itself: Membership in the Caucasian-associated ancestry cluster was found for 65% to 85% of 350 to 450 genotyped donors. Points from the study as a whole: Rarity held for most TCR sequences, but there were some public TCRs that occurred in many donors. High specificity and sensitivity for cytomegalovirus status were reported for the classifier.

Note on this clone: What it recognizes is unknown.

Primers: 60 Vbeta forward and 13 Jbeta reverse. TCRdb keeps only in-frame clones here, not all; method: immunoSEQ multiplex PCR. The sample includes about 120,000 clones, 60% to 85% of them seen just once. The V and J ends lost 0 bases and 6 bases respectively, with 24 bases between them. This CDR3 is built from 20 residues. Germline loops: CDR1 LGHNA, CDR2 YNFKEQ. As for the donors, each was a healthy bone marrow donor. Material for sequencing was PBMCs. This receptor was obtained from a human donor in good health. This chain uses TRBV4-2 with TRBJ1-6, with TRBD1 as a possible D gene (6 bases). In nucleotides, the CDR3 is TGTGCCAGCAGCCAAGAGTGGGGGCGAGGAGGAACAGAAGCTAATTCACCCCTCCACTTT. It is translated as CASSQEWGRGGTEANSPLHF.